This T cell receptor beta chain comes out of a study of pediatric ulcerative colitis. Study results and limitations: A couple of rectal CDR3 clonotypes occurred in all ulcerative colitis patients.

The length of the CDR3 is 17 residues. V lost 4 bases and J lost 6; bases outside the gene matches: 18. Germline CDR1 is MNHNS and CDR2 is SASEGT. The rectum was sampled with one to two pinch biopsies at colonoscopy. Sequencing was at survey level. Assay: immunoSEQ multiplex PCR; the TCRdb copy retains only in-frame clones and omits some. Of about 37,000 clones in the sample, 60% to 75% were seen once. Comments on this clone: Antigen: not known.

The material sequenced was gut tissue. The TCR originated in a boy between 10 and 17 years old with severe ulcerative colitis. The J gene is TRBJ2-7, the V gene TRBV6-1; TRBD1 matches at 7 bases. The CDR3 protein is CASSVQPGQKITGEQYF. The CDR3 DNA reads TGTGCCAGCAGTGTACAACCGGGACAGAAAATTACCGGCGAGCAGTACTTC.